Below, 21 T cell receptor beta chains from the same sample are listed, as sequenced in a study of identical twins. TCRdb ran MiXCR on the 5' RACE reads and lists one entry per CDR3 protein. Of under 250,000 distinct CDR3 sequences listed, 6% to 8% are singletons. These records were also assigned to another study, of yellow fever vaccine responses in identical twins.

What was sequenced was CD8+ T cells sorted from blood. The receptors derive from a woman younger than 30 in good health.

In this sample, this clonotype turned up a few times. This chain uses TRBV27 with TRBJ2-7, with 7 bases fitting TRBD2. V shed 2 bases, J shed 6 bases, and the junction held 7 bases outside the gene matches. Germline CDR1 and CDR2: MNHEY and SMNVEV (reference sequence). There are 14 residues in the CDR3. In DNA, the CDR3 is TGTGCCAGCAGTTTAATGGCGGGAGTTATCGAGCAGTACTTC. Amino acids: CASSLMAGVIEQYF.

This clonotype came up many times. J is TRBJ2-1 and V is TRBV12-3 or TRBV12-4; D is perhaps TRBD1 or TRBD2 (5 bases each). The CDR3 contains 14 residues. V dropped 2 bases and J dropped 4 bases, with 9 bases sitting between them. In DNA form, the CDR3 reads TGTGCCAGCAGTTTACCGGGACGGTACAATGAGCAGTTCTTC. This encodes CASSLPGRYNEQFF.

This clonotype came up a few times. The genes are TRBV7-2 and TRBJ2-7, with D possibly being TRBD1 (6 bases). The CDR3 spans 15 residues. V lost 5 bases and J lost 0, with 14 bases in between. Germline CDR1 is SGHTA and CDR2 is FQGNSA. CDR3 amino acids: CASSGQIHTSYEQYV. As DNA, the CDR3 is TGTGCCAGCAGCGGACAGATCCATACCTCCTACGAGCAGTACGTC.

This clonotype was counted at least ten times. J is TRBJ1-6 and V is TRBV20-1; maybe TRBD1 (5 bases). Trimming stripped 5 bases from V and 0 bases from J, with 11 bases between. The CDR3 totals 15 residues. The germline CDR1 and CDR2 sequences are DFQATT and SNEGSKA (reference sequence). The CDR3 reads CSAGAGGSYNSPLHF. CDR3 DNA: TGCAGTGCTGGAGCGGGGGGCTCCTATAATTCACCCCTCCACTTT.

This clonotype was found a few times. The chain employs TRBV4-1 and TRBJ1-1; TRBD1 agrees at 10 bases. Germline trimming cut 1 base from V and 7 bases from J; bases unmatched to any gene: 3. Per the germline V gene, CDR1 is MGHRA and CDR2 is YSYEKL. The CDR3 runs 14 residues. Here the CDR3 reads CASSQGTGGIEAFF. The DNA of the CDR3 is TGCGCCAGCAGCCAAGGGACAGGGGGGATTGAAGCTTTCTTT.

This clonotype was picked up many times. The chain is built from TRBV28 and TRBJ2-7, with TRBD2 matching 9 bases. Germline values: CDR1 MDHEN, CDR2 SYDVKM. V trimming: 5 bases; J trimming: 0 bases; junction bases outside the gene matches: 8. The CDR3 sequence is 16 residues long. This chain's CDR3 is CASSHGSGRSSYEQYF. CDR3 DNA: TGTGCCAGCAGTCACGGCAGCGGGAGGAGCTCCTACGAGCAGTACTTC. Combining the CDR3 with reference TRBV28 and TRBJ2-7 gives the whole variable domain DVKVTQSSRYLVKRTGEKVFLECVQDMDHENMFWYRQDPGLGLRLIYFSYDVKMKEKGDIPEGYSVSREKKERFSLILESASTNQTSMYLCASSHGSGRSSYEQYFGPGTRLTVT.

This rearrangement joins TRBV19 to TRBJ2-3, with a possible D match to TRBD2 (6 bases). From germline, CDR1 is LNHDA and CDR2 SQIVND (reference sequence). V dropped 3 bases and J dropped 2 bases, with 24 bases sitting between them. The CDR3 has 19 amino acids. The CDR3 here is CASSMGFDEGTYYTDTQYF. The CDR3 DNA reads TGTGCCAGTAGTATGGGGTTCGATGAAGGGACTTACTACACAGATACGCAGTATTTT.

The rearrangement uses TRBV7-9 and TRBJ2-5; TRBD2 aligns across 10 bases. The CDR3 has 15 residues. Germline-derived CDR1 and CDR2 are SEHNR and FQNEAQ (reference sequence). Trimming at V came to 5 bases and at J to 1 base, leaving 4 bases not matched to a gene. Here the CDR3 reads CASSPRTSGQETQYF. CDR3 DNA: TGTGCCAGCAGCCCCCGGACTAGCGGCCAAGAGACCCAGTACTTC. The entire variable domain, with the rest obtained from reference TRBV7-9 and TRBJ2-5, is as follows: DTGVSQNPRHKITKRGQNVTFRCDPISEHNRLYWYRQTLGQGPEFLTYFQNEAQLEKSRLLSDRFSAERPKGSFSTLEIQRTEQGDSAMYLCASSPRTSGQETQYFGPGTRLLVL.

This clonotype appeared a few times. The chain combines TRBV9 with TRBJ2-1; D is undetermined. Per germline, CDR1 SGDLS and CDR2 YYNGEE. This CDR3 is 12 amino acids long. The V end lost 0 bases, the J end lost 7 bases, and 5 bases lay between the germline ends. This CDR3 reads CASSVDPNEQFF. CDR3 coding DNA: TGTGCCAGCAGCGTAGACCCTAATGAGCAGTTCTTC. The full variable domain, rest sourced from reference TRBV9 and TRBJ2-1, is DSGVTQTPKHLITATGQRVTLRCSPRSGDLSVYWYQQSLDQGLQFLIQYYNGEERAKGNILERFSAQQFPDLHSELNLSSLELGDSALYFCASSVDPNEQFFGPGTRLTVL.

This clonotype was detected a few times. The CDR3 here is CASSPLTALWEQYF. The CDR3 bases are TGTGCCAGCAGCCCCTTGACAGCCTTGTGGGAGCAGTACTTC. V gene TRBV7-2 combines with J gene TRBJ2-7; tentative D call: TRBD1 (5 bases). CDR3 length: 14 residues. V lost 5 bases to trimming and J lost 7 bases, with 18 bases between them. Germline CDR1 and CDR2: SGHTA and FQGNSA.

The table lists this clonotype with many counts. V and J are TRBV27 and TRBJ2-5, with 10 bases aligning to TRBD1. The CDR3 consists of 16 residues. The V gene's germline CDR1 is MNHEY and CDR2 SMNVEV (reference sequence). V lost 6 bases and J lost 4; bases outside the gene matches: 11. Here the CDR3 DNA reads TGTGCCAGCAGCTCCCTCCAGACAGGGGGCGGAGAGACCCAGTACTTC. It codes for CASSSLQTGGGETQYF.

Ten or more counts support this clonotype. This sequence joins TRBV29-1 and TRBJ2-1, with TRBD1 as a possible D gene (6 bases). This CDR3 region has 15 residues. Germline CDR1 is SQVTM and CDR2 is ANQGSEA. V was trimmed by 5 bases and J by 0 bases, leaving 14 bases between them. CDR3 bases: TGCAGCGTTTTCGGGACAACGAGCTCCTACAATGAGCAGTTCTTC. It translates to CSVFGTTSSYNEQFF.

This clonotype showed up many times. The CDR3 DNA sequence: TGTGCCAGCAGCTCGAACCTACAGGACAATGAGCAGTTCTTC. It specifies CASSSNLQDNEQFF. The V call is TRBV7-2, the J call TRBJ2-1; D may be TRBD1 (5 bases). V gave up 4 bases and J gave up 5 bases, with 12 bases separating them. Germline V gene data show CDR1 as SGHTA and CDR2 as FQGNSA. CDR3 size: 14 residues.

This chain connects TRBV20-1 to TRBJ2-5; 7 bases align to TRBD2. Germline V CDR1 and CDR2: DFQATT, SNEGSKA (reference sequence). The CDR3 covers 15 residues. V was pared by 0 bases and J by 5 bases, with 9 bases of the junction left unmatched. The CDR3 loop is CSARDGTTVWETQYF. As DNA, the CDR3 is TGCAGTGCTAGAGACGGGACTACGGTTTGGGAGACCCAGTACTTC.

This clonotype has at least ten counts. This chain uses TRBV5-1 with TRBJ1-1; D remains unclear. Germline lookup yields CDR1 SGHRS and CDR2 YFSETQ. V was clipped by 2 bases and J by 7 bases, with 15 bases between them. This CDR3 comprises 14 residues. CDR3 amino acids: CASSFGETVFEAFF. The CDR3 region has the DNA TGCGCCAGCAGCTTTGGGGAAACCGTATTTGAAGCTTTCTTT. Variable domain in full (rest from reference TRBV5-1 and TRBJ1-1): KAGVTQTPRYLIKTRGQQVTLSCSPISGHRSVSWYQQTPGQGLQFLFEYFSETQRNKGNFPGRFSGRQFSNSRSEMNVSTLELGDSALYLCASSFGETVFEAFFGQGTRLTVV.

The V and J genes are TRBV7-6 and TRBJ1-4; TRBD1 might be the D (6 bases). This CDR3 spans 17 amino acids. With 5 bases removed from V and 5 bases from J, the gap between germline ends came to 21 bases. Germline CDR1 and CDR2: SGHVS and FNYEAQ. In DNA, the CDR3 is TGTGCCAGCAGCCCGTGGGGGCCCGCAGGAAGAAATGAAAAACTGTTTTTT. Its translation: CASSPWGPAGRNEKLFF.

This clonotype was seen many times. CDR3 region: CSDLGGRDNEQFF. The CDR3, as DNA: TGCAGCGACCTGGGTGGGAGGGACAATGAGCAGTTCTTC. V gene TRBV29-1 combines with J gene TRBJ2-1; the match to TRBD2 covers 7 bases. V trimming: 7 bases; J trimming: 5 bases; junction bases outside the gene matches: 8. CDR3 length: 13 residues. Germline V gives CDR1 SQVTM, CDR2 ANQGSEA.

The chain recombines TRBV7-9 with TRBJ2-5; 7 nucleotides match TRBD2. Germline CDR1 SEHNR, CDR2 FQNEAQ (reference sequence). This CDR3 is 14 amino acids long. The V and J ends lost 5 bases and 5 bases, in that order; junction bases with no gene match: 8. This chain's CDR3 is CASSVVEGGETQYF. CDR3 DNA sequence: TGTGCCAGCAGCGTCGTGGAGGGAGGGGAGACCCAGTACTTC.

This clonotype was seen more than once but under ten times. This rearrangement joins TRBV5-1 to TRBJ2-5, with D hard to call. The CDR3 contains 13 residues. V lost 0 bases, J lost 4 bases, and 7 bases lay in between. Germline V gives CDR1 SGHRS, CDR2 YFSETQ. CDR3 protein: CASSLAMRETQYF. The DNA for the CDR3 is TGCGCCAGCAGCTTGGCTATGCGAGAGACCCAGTACTTC.

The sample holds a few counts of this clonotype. The CDR3 DNA is TGCAGTGCTAGAATCCGGGACAGGCCCTATGGCTACACCTTC. The encoded protein is CSARIRDRPYGYTF. The rearrangement joins TRBV20-1 to TRBJ1-2; 8 bases are a match to TRBD1. The CDR3 loop spans 14 amino acids. The J segment lost 4 bases and the V segment lost 2 bases, leaving 6 bases of the junction unmatched. The germline V gene encodes CDR1 DFQATT and CDR2 SNEGSKA (reference sequence).

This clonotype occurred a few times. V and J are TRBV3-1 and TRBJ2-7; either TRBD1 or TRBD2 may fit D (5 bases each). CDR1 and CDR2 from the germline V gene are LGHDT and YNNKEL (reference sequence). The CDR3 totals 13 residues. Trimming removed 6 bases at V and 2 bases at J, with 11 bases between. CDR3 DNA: TGTGCCAGCAGTCGGGACGGAACCTACGAGCAGTACGTC. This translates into CASSRDGTYEQYV.